These T cell receptor beta chains were read from a single sample in a study of T cells in Graves' hyperthyroidism and ophthalmopathy. In TCRdb, the multiplex PCR reads were re-called with MiXCR into one record per CDR3 protein. The sample contains about 590,000 distinct CDR3 sequences, around 14% of which appear only once. Sequences were obtained from blood. All receptors derive from a woman aged 30 to 39 with Graves' hyperthyroidism. CDR3s include the opening cysteine and the closing phenylalanine or tryptophan. Fields, in order: V gene, J gene, D gene, clone size, CDR3 protein, CDR3 DNA. D genes are given only for firm matches. The size field is filled for only some rows; it gives once, few, many or a size class.

TRBV6-5	TRBJ1-3	-	few	CASSYGGAQSGNTIYF	TGTGCCAGCAGTTACGGGGGGGCGCAATCTGGAAACACCATATATTTT
TRBV9	TRBJ1-6	-	-	CASSETGGNSPLHF	TGTGCCAGCAGTGAAACAGGAGGTAATTCACCCCTCCACTTT
TRBV4-3	TRBJ1-1	TRBD1	few	CASSQGTGNRGTEAFF	TGCGCCAGCAGCCAAGGGACAGGGAATAGGGGGACTGAAGCTTTCTTT
TRBV2	TRBJ2-7	-	many	CASSVGPYEQYF	TGTGCCAGCAGTGTAGGTCCCTACGAGCAGTACTTC
TRBV6-2/TRBV6-3	TRBJ1-1	-	many	CASSYLRNTEAFF	TGTGCCAGCAGTTACCTCAGGAACACTGAAGCTTTCTTT
TRBV6-1	TRBJ2-2	-	-	CASSEMGKAGSWELFF	TGTGCCAGCAGTGAAATGGGGAAGGCGGGGAGCTGGGAGCTGTTTTTT
TRBV20-1	TRBJ2-2	TRBD2	many	CSASGAGEELFF	TGCAGTGCTAGCGGGGCGGGAGAGGAGCTGTTTTTT
TRBV27	TRBJ1-1	TRBD1	few	CASSPLDRGEENTEAFF	TGTGCCAGCAGTCCCCTGGACAGGGGTGAGGAGAACACTGAAGCTTTCTTT
TRBV4-3	TRBJ1-1	-	-	CASSQRSQSVNTEAFF	TGCGCCAGCAGCCAAAGGTCGCAATCAGTGAACACTGAAGCTTTCTTT
TRBV6-2/TRBV6-3	TRBJ1-2	-	-	CASSYRTGTYGYTF	TGTGCCAGCAGTTACCGTACAGGGACCTATGGCTACACCTTC
TRBV27	TRBJ2-1	-	many	CASSLRKDYEQFF	TGTGCCAGCAGTTTACGCAAGGACTATGAGCAGTTCTTC
TRBV19	TRBJ2-3	TRBD1	-	CASSTRGDTQYF	TGTGCCAGTAGTACCAGGGGGGATACGCAGTATTTT
TRBV5-4	TRBJ2-1	TRBD2	-	CASSPSLAGVGYNEQFF	TGTGCCAGCAGCCCAAGCCTAGCGGGAGTCGGCTACAATGAGCAGTTCTTC
TRBV4-1	TRBJ1-1	-	-	CASSQVGLGDTEALF	TGCGCCAGCAGCCAAGTTGGGCTGGGCGACACTGAAGCTCTCTTT